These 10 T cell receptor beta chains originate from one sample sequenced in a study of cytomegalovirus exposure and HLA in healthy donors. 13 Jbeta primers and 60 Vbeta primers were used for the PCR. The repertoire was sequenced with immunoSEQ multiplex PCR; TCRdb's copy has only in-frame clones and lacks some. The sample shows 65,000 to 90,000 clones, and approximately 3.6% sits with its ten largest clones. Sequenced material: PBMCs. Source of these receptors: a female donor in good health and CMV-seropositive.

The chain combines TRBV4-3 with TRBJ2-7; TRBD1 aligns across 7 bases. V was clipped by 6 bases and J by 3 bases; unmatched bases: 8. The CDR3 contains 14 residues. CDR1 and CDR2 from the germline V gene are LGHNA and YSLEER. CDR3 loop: CASSLTRTGYEQYF. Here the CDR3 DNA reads TGCGCCAGCAGTCTTACTAGGACAGGCTACGAGCAGTACTTC.

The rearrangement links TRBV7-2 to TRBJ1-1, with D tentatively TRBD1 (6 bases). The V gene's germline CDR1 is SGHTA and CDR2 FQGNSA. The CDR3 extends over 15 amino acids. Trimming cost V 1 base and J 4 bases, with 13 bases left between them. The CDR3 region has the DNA TGTGCCAGCAGCTTAGGGGTGGCGGGGGCCACTGAAGCTTTCTTT. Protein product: CASSLGVAGATEAFF.

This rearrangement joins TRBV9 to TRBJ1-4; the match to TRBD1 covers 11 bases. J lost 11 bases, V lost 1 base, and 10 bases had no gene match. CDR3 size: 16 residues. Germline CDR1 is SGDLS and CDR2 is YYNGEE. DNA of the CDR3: TGTGCCAGCAGCGTAAATGATGGACAGGGGGCGAGTAAACTGTTTTTT. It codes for CASSVNDGQGASKLFF.

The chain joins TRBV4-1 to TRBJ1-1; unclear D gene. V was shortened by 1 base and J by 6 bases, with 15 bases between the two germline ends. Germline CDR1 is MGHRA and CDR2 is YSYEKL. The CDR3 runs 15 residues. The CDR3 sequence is CASSQVGAGSAEAFF. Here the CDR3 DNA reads TGCGCCAGCAGCCAAGTTGGAGCAGGTAGCGCTGAAGCTTTCTTT.

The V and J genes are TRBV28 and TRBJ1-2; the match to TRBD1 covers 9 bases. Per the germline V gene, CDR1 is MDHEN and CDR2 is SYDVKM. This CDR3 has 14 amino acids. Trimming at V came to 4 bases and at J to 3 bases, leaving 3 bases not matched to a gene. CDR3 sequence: CASSYGDRDYGYTF. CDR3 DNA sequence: TGTGCCAGCAGTTATGGGGACAGGGACTATGGCTACACCTTC.

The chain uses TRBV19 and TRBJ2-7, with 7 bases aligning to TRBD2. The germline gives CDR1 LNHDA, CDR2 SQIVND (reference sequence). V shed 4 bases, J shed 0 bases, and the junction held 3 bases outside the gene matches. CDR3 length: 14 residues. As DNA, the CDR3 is TGTGCCAGTAGTAGGGGACTACACTCCTACGAGCAGTACTTC. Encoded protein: CASSRGLHSYEQYF.

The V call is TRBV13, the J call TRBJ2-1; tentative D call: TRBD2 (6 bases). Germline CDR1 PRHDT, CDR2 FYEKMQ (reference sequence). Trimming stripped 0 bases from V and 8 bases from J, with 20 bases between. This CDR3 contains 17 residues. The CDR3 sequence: CASSLGDGRLLGYEQFF. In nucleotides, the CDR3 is TGTGCCAGCAGCTTAGGGGACGGGAGATTACTTGGGTATGAGCAGTTCTTC.

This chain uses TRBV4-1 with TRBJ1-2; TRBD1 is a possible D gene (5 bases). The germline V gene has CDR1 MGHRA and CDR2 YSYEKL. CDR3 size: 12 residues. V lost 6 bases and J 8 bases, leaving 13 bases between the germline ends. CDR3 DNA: TGCGCCAGCAGTTCCTTCGGGGGAGGCTACACCTTC. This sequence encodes CASSSFGGGYTF.

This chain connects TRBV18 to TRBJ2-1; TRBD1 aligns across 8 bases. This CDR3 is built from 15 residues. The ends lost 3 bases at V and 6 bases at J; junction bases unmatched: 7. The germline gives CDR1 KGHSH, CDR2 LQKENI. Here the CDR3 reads CASSPRTGKANEQFF. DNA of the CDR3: TGTGCCAGCTCACCTAGGACAGGGAAGGCCAATGAGCAGTTCTTC.

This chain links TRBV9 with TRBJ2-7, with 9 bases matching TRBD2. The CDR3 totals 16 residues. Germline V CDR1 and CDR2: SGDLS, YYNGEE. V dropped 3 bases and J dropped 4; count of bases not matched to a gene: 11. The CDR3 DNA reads TGTGCCAGCAGCGCGGGGGGGCGGGAGGGGACATACGAGCAGTACTTC. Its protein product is CASSAGGREGTYEQYF.